This record looks at one T cell receptor (beta chain) sequence and its context. This clone was found once. The antigen it binds to is not known. No much larger clonotype is one base removed from it; base qualities were not supplied. The data were taken from a study of identifying expanded T cells in peripheral blood (dated by TCRdb to between 2018 and 2020). About the investigation overall: Technical replicates were generated by sequencing separate aliquots of the same genomic DNA pool, with four replicates compared pairwise. On the study overall, not on this receptor specifically: The binomial model flagged 0.9 to 1.5 differentially abundant clones between technical replicates, compared with roughly 15 over around two weeks and 19 over four weeks. The beta-binomial model significantly reduced the number of clones called differentially abundant and the false-positive rate across all healthy-donor time intervals. The authors expected biological variance in healthy repertoires might increase further over much longer intervals such as months to years. For all healthy donors, the variance in clone template counts between two-week samples rose significantly as total template count increased.

The immunoSEQ Assay, which relies on bias-controlled multiplex PCR amplification of genomic DNA, was used to profile TCRbeta CDR3 regions. On the authors' methods: To quantify the absolute abundance of each unique TCRbeta CDR3 region, the sequences were collapsed and filtered. Differential abundance was tested with a binomial (Fisher-equivalent) model and with a beta-binomial model adding time-dependent variance fitted from healthy donors. Any clone with fewer than 5 combined templates was excluded, and a clone was called differentially abundant if its Benjamini-Hochberg FDR was below 0.01. The form v = (b*log(k)+a)^2 was used to model beta-binomial variance as a function of total template count across the two samples. TCRdb carries this immuneACCESS record with in-frame sequences only. Its versions omit some clonotypes, under half of them owing to an unresolved V gene in the studies checked, with the rest unexplained. That table is the source of V, J and clone size, and D and trimming were worked out from the DNA. This sample is represented by around 100,000 clones; 80% to 90% of them were singletons. Less than 7% of the sample rests with the top ten.

During the collection period, no infections or other immune events were recorded for the healthy donors. Time-dependent variance in a beta-binomial model of T-cell clone differential abundance was calibrated using healthy-donor blood repertoires as a training cohort. The training cohort comprised 10 or so healthy donors, 3 female and 7 male. On average the donors were around 45 years old, and their ages spanned about 25 to 64 years. Whole blood from each healthy donor was obtained from a commercial supplier and was collected at three time points about 15 days apart. Genomic DNA was extracted from unsorted whole blood for immunosequencing. From a lookup of the germline V gene, CDR1 and CDR2 are SGHRS and YFSETQ. Its CDR3 holds 16 amino acids, cysteine through phenylalanine. Only the CDR3 DNA stays, 48 bases, in frame from base 1. Relative to germline, V is 4 bases shorter and J is 4 bases shorter, with 20 bases between their ends.

Sequencing was done on a sample of blood. This TCR was recovered from a person aged 18 to 75 in good health. This chain joins TRBV5-1 to TRBJ2-5; a tentative D call is TRBD1 (6 bases match). The nucleotide sequence reads as follows: TGCGCCAGCAGCGGGCGGTGGCAGGGGCTAGGAGAGACCCAGTACTTC. Its product reads: CASSGRWQGLGETQYF. The variable domain in full, with residues beyond the CDR3 obtained from the reference TRBV5-1 and TRBJ2-5 genes, is KAGVTQTPRYLIKTRGQQVTLSCSPISGHRSVSWYQQTPGQGLQFLFEYFSETQRNKGNFPGRFSGRQFSNSRSEMNVSTLELGDSALYLCASSGRWQGLGETQYFGPGTRLLVL.